A single sample is the source of the 9 T cell receptor beta chains below, sequenced in a study of T cells expressing NK-cell markers. TCRdb re-analyzed the 5' RACE reads; it lists each CDR3 protein once, without DNA. The table for this sample gives about 460,000 distinct CDR3 sequences. Specimen: blood T cells: a sorted CD56 or NKG2C T cell subset, CD4+ or CD8+ T cells, or bulk PBMC T cells (not recorded which). The receptors come from a woman between 45 and 65 years old in good health.

The gene calls are TRBV11-2 and TRBJ2-6; lacking DNA, the TRBD2 call made by TCRdb goes unchecked. This CDR3 contains 20 residues. Germline values: CDR1 SGHAT, CDR2 FQNNGV. The CDR3 sequence: CASSSFLPTSGSSGANVLTF. Looking up the rest from reference TRBV11-2 and TRBJ2-6 gives the full variable domain: EAGVAQSPRYKIIEKRQSVAFWCNPISGHATLYWYQQILGQGPKLLIQFQNNGVVDDSQLPKDRFSAERLKGVDSTLKIQPAKLEDSAVYLCASSSFLPTSGSSGANVLTFGAGSRLTVL.

The chain combines TRBV27 with TRBJ1-6; TCRdb's D call, TRBD1, is unchecked because there is no DNA. CDR1 and CDR2 from the germline V gene are MNHEY and SMNVEV (reference sequence). This CDR3 is built from 17 residues. This CDR3 reads CASSLVGQGIYNSPLHF.

The rearrangement uses TRBV6-2 or TRBV6-3 and TRBJ2-7; the TRBD1 assignment by TCRdb is unverifiable without DNA. Germline V gene lookup returns CDR1 MNHEY and CDR2 SVGEGT. This CDR3 comprises 14 residues. Here the CDR3 reads CASSYSGTGGRQYF.

The V gene is TRBV30, the J gene TRBJ2-3; TCRdb selects TRBD1, and the lack of DNA leaves this call unchecked. The germline CDR1 and CDR2 sequences are GTSNPN and SVGIG (reference sequence). The CDR3 has 15 residues. The CDR3 loop reads CAWSVPRRGVDTQYF.

This chain connects TRBV7-3 to TRBJ2-3; lacking DNA, the TRBD2 call made by TCRdb goes unchecked. The V gene's germline CDR1 is SGHTA and CDR2 FQGTGA. The CDR3 covers 14 residues. The CDR3 region is CASRRTSGVDTQYF.

The rearrangement joins TRBV7-2 to TRBJ2-3; TCRdb calls TRBD2, which cannot be checked without DNA. The CDR3 consists of 16 residues. Germline V CDR1 and CDR2: SGHTA, FQGNSA. The CDR3 is CASSLDGLADWDTQYF.

This chain links TRBV16 with TRBJ1-1; TCRdb indicates TRBD1, and absent DNA this call remains unverified. In germline, CDR1 is KGHSY, CDR2 FQNENV. This CDR3 region has 13 residues. This CDR3 reads CASSQWGQVEAFF.

The chain carries TRBV7-2 and TRBJ2-7; there is no DNA to check the TCRdb D call of TRBD2. Per germline, CDR1 SGHTA and CDR2 FQGNSA. CDR3 length equals 16 residues. CDR3 sequence reads: CASSLRWRASSYEQYF. Full variable domain (missing parts from reference TRBV7-2 and TRBJ2-7): GAGVSQSPSNKVTEKGKDVELRCDPISGHTALYWYRQSLGQGLEFLIYFQGNSAPDKSGLPSDRFSAERTGGSVSTLTIQRTQQEDSAVYLCASSLRWRASSYEQYFGPGTRLTVT.

The chain employs TRBV7-2 and TRBJ2-1; TCRdb's D gene call, TRBD1, goes unchecked for lack of DNA. Germline V gene lookup returns CDR1 SGHTA and CDR2 FQGNSA. This CDR3 is built from 14 residues. CDR3 sequence: CASSPPPGRNEQFF.